Below are 2 T cell receptor beta chains sequenced from a single sample in a study of T cell responses to AZD1222 COVID-19 vaccine. TCRdb's table, derived via immunoSEQ multiplex PCR, lists solely in-frame clones and lacks some. The table includes roughly 160,000 clones, approximately 90% detected once. The sequencing here drew on peripheral blood, taken 28 days after the second AZD1222 dose. The receptors here all came from an adult who received the AZD1222 COVID-19 vaccine.

The CDR3 DNA reads TGTGCCAGCAGTTTATACAGGGGTGGCTACACCTTC. Protein sequence: CASSLYRGGYTF. The chain carries TRBV12-3 or TRBV12-4 and TRBJ1-2; 7 bases align to TRBD1. V dropped 2 bases and J dropped 7; count of bases not matched to a gene: 1. The CDR3 sequence is 12 residues long.

This sequence joins TRBV5-4 and TRBJ2-7; D is possibly TRBD1 (7 bases). V lost 0 bases and J 3 bases, leaving 16 bases between the germline ends. The CDR3 is made up of 16 amino acids. Germline V CDR1 and CDR2: SGHNT, YYREEE (reference sequence). The CDR3 spells CASSLGIQGTLYEQYF. In DNA, the CDR3 is TGTGCCAGCAGCTTGGGTATACAGGGGACTCTCTACGAGCAGTACTTC. The full variable domain, completed using reference TRBV5-4 and TRBJ2-7, is ETGVTQSPTHLIKTRGQQVTLRCSSQSGHNTVSWYQQALGQGPQFIFQYYREEENGRGNFPPRFSGLQFPNYSSELNVNALELDDSALYLCASSLGIQGTLYEQYFGPGTRLTVT.